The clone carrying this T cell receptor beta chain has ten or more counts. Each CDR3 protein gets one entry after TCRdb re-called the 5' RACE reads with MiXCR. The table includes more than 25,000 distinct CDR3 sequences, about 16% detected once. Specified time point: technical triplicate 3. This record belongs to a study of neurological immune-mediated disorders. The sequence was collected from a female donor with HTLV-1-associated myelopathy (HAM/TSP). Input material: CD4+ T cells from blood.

The CDR3 DNA follows: TGTGCCAGCAGTTTACTTGAGCAAGAGACCCAGTACTTC. Its translation: CASSLLEQETQYF. The chain links TRBV12-3 or TRBV12-4 to TRBJ2-5; D not certain. The CDR3 sequence is 13 residues long. V lost 2 bases and J lost 2, with 6 bases in between.